This T cell receptor beta chain was sequenced in a study of chemoradiotherapy in HPV16-positive cancers. As for the study in general: Functional T-cell assays on two HPV16-positive patients' cells defined candidate HPV-specific clones and common TCR motifs.

TCRdb keeps only in-frame clones here, not all; method: immunoSEQ multiplex PCR. The sample includes about 1,500 clones, about 83% of them seen just once. CDR1 and CDR2 (germline): SGHTA, FQGTGA. The CDR3 extends over 13 amino acids. With 5 bases clipped from V and 11 bases from J, the junction kept 4 bases outside the gene matches. Repertoires were sampled repeatedly during chemoradiotherapy. A single count supports this clone. The source is a human donor with HPV-associated anogenital cancer. The sample consisted of tumor tissue, taken from a patient who underwent chemoradiotherapy. V usage is TRBV7-3 and J usage is TRBJ2-1, with 12 bases that match TRBD2. The CDR3 loop reads CASSIGLAGKQFF. For the CDR3, the DNA is TGTGCCAGCAGCATCGGACTAGCGGGAAAGCAGTTCTTC.